This T cell receptor beta chain comes out of a study of shared clonotypes between healthy human individuals. Details on this clone: A read error may account for a junction end that differs from germline.

Germline CDR1 is SQVTM and CDR2 is ANQGSEA. The length of the CDR3 is 16 residues. Profiling relied on immunoSEQ multiplex PCR, and the TCRdb table lists in-frame clones only, not all of them. The data contain approximately 1,500,000 clones, nearly 99% of them seen just once; the ten biggest clones take up around 0.45%. The specimen sequenced was naive CD4+ T cells sorted from blood. Indicated subset: CD45RA+ positively selected. This chain links TRBV29-1 with TRBJ1-4; the D is unclear. The sequence derives from a man aged 25-40 years in good health. The CDR3 loop reads CSVEVVGLATNEKLFF. The DNA of the CDR3 is TGCAGCGTGGAAGTGGTGGGCTTGGCAACTAATGAAAAACTGTTTTTT.